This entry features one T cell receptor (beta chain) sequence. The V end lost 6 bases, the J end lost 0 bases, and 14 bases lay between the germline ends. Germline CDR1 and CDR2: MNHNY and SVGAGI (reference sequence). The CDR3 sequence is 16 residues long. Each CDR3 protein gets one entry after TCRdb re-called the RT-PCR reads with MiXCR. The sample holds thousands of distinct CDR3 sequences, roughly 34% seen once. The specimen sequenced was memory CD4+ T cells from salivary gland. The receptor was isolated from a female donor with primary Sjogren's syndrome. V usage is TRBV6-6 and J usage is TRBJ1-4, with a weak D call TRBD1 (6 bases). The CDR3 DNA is TGTGCCAGCAGACACACCCGGACAGCAACTAATGAAAAACTGTTTTTT. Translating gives CASRHTRTATNEKLFF.